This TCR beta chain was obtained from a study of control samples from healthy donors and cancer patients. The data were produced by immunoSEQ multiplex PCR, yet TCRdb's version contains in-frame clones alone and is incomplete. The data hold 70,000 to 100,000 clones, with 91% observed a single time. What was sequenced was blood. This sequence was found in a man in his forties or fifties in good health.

The CDR3 loop is CASSLGWGEDQETQYF. In DNA, the CDR3 is TGTGCCAGCAGCTTAGGTTGGGGGGAGGATCAAGAGACCCAGTACTTC. This rearrangement joins TRBV11-2 to TRBJ2-5; possibly TRBD2 for D (6 bases). V was shortened by 1 base and J by 2 bases, with 14 bases between the two germline ends. CDR1 is SGHAT, CDR2 FQNNGV, per germline. This CDR3 has 16 amino acids.